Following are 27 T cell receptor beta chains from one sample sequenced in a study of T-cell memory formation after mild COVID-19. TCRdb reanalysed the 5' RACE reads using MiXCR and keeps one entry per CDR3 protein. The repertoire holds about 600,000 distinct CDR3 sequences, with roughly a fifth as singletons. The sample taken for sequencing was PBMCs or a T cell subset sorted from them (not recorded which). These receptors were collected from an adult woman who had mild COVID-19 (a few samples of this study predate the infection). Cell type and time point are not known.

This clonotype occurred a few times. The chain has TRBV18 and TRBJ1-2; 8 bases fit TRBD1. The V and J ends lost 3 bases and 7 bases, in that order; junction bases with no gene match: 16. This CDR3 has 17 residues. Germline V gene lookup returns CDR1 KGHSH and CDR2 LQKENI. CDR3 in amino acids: CASSPNAVDRGSGGYTF. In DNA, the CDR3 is TGTGCCAGCTCACCTAATGCCGTCGACAGGGGATCCGGTGGCTACACCTTC.

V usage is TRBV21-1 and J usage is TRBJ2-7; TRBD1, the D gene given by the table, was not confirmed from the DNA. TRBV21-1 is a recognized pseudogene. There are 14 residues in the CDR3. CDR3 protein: CAVRQARSSYEQYF. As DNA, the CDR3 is TGTGCCGTACGACAGGCCCGGAGCTCCTACGAGCAGTACTTC.

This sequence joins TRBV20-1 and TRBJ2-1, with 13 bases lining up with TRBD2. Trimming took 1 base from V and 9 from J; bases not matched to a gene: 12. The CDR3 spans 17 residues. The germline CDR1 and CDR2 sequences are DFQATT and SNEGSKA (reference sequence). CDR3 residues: CSARGPETSGGTAEQFF. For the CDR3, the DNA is TGCAGTGCTAGAGGACCAGAGACTAGCGGGGGGACTGCTGAGCAGTTCTTC.

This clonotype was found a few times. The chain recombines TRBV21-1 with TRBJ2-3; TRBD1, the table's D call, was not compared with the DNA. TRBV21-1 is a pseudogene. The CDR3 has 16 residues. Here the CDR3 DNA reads TGTGCCAGCAGAAGACAGGGAGGTATCTTCGGTGGTGAGCAGTATTTT. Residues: CASRRQGGIFGGEQYF.

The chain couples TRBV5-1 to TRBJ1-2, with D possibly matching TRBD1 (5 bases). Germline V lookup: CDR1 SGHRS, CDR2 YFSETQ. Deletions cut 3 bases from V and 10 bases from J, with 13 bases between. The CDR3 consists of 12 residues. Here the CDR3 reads CASSYHRDLYTF. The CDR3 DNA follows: TGCGCCAGCAGCTACCACCGGGACCTCTACACCTTC.

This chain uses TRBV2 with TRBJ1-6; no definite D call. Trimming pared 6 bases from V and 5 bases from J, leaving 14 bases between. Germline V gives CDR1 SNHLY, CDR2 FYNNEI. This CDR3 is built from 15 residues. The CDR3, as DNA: TGTGCCAGCAGGAGTCAAGCGACGGATAATTCACCCCTCCACTTT. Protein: CASRSQATDNSPLHF.

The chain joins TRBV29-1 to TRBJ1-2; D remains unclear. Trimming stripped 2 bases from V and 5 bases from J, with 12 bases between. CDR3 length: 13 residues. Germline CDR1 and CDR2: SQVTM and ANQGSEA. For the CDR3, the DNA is TGCAGCGTTGAATCCGGGGAGATATATGGCTACACCTTC. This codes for CSVESGEIYGYTF.

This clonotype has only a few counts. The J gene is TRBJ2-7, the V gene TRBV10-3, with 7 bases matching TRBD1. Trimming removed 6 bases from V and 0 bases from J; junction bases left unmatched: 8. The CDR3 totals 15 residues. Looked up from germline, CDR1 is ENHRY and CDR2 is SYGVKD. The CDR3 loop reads CAISEQGSSSYEQYF. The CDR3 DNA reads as TGTGCCATCAGCGAACAGGGGTCGAGCTCCTACGAGCAGTACTTC.

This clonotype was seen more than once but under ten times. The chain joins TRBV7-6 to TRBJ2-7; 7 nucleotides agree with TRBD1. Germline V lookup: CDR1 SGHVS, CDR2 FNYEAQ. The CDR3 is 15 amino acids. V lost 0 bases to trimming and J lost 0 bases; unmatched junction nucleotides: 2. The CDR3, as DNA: TGTGCCAGCAGCTTAGCGTACAGGGGCTCCTACGAGCAGTACTTC. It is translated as CASSLAYRGSYEQYF.

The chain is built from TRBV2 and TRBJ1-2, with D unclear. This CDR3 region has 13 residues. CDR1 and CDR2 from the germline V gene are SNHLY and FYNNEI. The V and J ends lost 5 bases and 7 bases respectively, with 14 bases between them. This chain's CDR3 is CASSYEEIGGYTF. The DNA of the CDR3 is TGTGCCAGCAGTTACGAGGAGATCGGTGGCTACACCTTC.

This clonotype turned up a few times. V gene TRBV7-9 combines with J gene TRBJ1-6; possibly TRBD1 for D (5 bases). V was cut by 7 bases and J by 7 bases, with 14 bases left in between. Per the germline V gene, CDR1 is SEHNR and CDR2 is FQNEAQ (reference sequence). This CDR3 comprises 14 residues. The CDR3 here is CASNIQGTNSPLHF. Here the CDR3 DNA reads TGTGCCAGCAACATCCAGGGAACGAATTCACCCCTCCACTTT. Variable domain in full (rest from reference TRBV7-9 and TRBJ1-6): DTGVSQNPRHKITKRGQNVTFRCDPISEHNRLYWYRQTLGQGPEFLTYFQNEAQLEKSRLLSDRFSAERPKGSFSTLEIQRTEQGDSAMYLCASNIQGTNSPLHFGNGTRLTVT.

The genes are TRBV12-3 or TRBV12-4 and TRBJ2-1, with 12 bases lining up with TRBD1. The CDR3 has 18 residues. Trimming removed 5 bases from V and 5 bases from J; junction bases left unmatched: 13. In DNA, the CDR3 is TGTGCCAGCAGTCCTCGGGACAGGGGGCTGGGTGACGACAATGAGCAGTTCTTC. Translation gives CASSPRDRGLGDDNEQFF.

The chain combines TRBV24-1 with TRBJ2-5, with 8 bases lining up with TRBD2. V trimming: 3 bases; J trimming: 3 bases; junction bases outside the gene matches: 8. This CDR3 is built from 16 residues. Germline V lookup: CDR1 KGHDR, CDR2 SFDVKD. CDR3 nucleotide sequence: TGTGCCACCAGTGATCGTGCGGGGGGCCCGAAAGAGACCCAGTACTTC. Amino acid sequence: CATSDRAGGPKETQYF.

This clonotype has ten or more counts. CDR3 region: CASLSRKRNTGELFF. As DNA, the CDR3 is TGTGCCAGCCTCAGTAGGAAGAGGAACACCGGGGAGCTGTTTTTT. The chain joins TRBV12-3 or TRBV12-4 to TRBJ2-2; D call uncertain. V lost 8 bases and J lost 1, with 14 bases in between. The CDR3 has 15 amino acids.

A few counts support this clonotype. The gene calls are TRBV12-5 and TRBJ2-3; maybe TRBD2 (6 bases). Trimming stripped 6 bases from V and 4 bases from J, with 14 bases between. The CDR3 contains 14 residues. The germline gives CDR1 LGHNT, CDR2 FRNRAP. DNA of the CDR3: TGTGCTAGTGGCCTGGGGCTAGCGCCAGATACGCAGTATTTT. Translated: CASGLGLAPDTQYF.

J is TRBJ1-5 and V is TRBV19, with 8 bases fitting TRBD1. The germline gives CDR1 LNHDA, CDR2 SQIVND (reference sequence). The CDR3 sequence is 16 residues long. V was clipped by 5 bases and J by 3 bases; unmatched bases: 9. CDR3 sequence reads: CASSETGDGVNQPQHF. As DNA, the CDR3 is TGTGCCAGTAGTGAGACAGGGGACGGGGTCAATCAGCCCCAGCATTTT.

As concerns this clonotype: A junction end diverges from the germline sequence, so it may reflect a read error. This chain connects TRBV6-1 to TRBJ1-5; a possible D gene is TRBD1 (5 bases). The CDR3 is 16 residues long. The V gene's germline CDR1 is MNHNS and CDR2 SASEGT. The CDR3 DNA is TGTGCCAGCAGTGATTTGAGGGGAGGTCTGAATCAGACCCAGCATTTT. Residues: CASSDLRGGLNQTQHF.

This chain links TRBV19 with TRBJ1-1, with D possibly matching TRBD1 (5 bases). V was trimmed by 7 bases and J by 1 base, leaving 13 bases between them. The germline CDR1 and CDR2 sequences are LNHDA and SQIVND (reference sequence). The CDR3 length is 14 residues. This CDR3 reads CASIVGAGNTEAFF. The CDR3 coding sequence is TGTGCCAGTATCGTCGGGGCAGGGAACACTGAAGCTTTCTTT.

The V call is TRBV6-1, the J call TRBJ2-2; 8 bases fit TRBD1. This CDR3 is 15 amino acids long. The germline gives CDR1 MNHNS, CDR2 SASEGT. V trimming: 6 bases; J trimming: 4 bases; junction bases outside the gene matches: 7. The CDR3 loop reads CASRNRQGTTGELFF. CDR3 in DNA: TGTGCCAGCAGAAACCGACAGGGGACCACCGGGGAGCTGTTTTTT.

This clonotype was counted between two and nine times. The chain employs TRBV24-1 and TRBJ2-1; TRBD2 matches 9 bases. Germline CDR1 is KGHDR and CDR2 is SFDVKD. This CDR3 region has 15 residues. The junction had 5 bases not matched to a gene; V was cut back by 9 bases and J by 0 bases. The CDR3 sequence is CATGLASSSYNEQFF. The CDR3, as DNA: TGTGCCACCGGACTAGCGTCGAGCTCCTACAATGAGCAGTTCTTC.

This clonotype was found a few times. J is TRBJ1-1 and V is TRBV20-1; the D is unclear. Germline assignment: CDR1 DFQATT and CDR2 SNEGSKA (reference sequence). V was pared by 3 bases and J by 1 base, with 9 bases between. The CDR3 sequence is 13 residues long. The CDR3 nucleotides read TGCAGTGCTAGTGCCAGCGGGAACACTGAAGCTTTCTTT. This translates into CSASASGNTEAFF.

The CDR3 protein is CASSLAQPNEQFF. CDR3 coding DNA: TGCGCCAGCAGCTTGGCTCAGCCCAATGAGCAGTTCTTC. The chain is built from TRBV5-1 and TRBJ2-1; no clear D. CDR1 and CDR2 (germline): SGHRS, YFSETQ. This CDR3 contains 13 residues. V was clipped by 0 bases and J by 6 bases, with 7 bases between them. The variable domain in full, with the rest retrieved from reference TRBV5-1 and TRBJ2-1, is KAGVTQTPRYLIKTRGQQVTLSCSPISGHRSVSWYQQTPGQGLQFLFEYFSETQRNKGNFPGRFSGRQFSNSRSEMNVSTLELGDSALYLCASSLAQPNEQFFGPGTRLTVL.

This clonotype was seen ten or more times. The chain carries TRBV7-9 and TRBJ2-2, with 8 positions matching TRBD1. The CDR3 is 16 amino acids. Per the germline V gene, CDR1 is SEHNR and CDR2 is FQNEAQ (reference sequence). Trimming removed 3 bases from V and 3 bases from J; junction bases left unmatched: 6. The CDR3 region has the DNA TGTGCCAGCAGCTTCGGACAGGGATTTCACACCGGGGAGCTGTTTTTT. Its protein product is CASSFGQGFHTGELFF. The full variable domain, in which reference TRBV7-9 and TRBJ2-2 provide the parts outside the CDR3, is DTGVSQNPRHKITKRGQNVTFRCDPISEHNRLYWYRQTLGQGPEFLTYFQNEAQLEKSRLLSDRFSAERPKGSFSTLEIQRTEQGDSAMYLCASSFGQGFHTGELFFGEGSRLTVL.

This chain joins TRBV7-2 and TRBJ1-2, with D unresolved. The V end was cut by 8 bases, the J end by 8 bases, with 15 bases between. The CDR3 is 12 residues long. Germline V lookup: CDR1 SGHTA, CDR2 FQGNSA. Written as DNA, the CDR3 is TGTGCCAGCTCTTCCGAGACCGGCGGCTACACCTTC. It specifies CASSSETGGYTF.

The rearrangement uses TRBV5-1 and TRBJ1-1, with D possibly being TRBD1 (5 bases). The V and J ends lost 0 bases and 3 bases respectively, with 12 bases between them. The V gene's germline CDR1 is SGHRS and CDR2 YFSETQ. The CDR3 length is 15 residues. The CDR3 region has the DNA TGCGCCAGCAGCTTGGTGGGGGGATCGGACACTGAAGCTTTCTTT. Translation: CASSLVGGSDTEAFF.

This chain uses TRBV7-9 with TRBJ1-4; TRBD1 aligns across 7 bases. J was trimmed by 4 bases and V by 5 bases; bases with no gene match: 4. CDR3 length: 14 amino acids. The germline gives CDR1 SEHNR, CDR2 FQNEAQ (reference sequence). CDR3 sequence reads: CASSRDRFNEKLFF. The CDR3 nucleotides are TGTGCCAGCAGCCGGGACAGATTTAATGAAAAACTGTTTTTT.

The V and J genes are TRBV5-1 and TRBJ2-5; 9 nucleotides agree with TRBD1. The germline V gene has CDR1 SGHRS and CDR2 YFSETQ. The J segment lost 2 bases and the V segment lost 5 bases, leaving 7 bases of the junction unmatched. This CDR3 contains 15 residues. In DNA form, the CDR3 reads TGCGCCAGCAGTACGGGACAGGGACAACAAGAGACCCAGTACTTC. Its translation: CASSTGQGQQETQYF. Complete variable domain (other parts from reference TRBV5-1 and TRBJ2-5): KAGVTQTPRYLIKTRGQQVTLSCSPISGHRSVSWYQQTPGQGLQFLFEYFSETQRNKGNFPGRFSGRQFSNSRSEMNVSTLELGDSALYLCASSTGQGQQETQYFGPGTRLLVL.